What follows is one TCR beta chain and its context. Lesional scalp punch biopsies and peripheral blood were collected from alopecia areata patients. Researchers picked out CD4+ and CD8+ T cells from PBMCs by sorting. Following extraction, RNA underwent reverse transcription to cDNA, which served as the sequencing template. TCRdb's table, derived via immunoSEQ multiplex PCR, lists solely in-frame clones and lacks some. In the table there are about 180,000 clones, 63% of which are singletons. This record belongs to a study of CD8+ T cells in alopecia areata. The overall study: The study gave treated patients oral tofacitinib at 5 to 10 mg twice daily.

The ends were cut back, 2 bases at V and 5 bases at J, with 9 bases in the middle. The CDR3 consists of 13 residues. Germline assignment: CDR1 SGHTA and CDR2 FQGTGA. Sequenced here: CD4+ T cells sorted from blood, sampled at week 0. V gene TRBV7-3 combines with J gene TRBJ2-5; TRBD2 is a possible D gene (5 bases). The receptor was isolated from a human donor with alopecia areata. The CDR3 spells CASSLYPGETQYF. Written as DNA, the CDR3 is TGTGCCAGCAGCTTATACCCGGGGGAGACCCAGTACTTC.